This T cell receptor (beta chain) was profiled in a study of cytomegalovirus exposure and HLA in healthy donors. Study-level background: Earlier sequencing of around 190 million T cells yielded 120 million or so unique TCR beta sequences. General study points: Near-uniform donor sequencing depth was presumed by presence/absence analyses. Most subjects' HLA-A and HLA-B alleles were reportedly predicted from TCR beta sequences.

Unrecorded immune exposure was likely among donors, who were nominally healthy when sampled. Regarding this clone: The antigen is undetermined.

60 Vbeta and 13 Jbeta primers were used in PCR. Libraries were prepared by immunoSEQ multiplex PCR; TCRdb keeps only in-frame clonotypes and omits some of them. The sample records some 150,000 clones, around 79% being singletons. The CDR3 loop spans 15 amino acids. Trimming shortened V by 2 bases and J by 0 bases, and 8 bases separated the two germline ends. Germline V gene sequence: CDR1 MNHEY, CDR2 SVGAGI. The rearrangement joins TRBV6-5 to TRBJ2-1, with unresolved D. The sequencing sample was made of PBMCs. This TCR came from a human donor in good health. CDR3 sequence: CASSYGERSYNEQFF. The CDR3 DNA reads as TGTGCCAGCAGTTACGGAGAGCGCTCCTACAATGAGCAGTTCTTC.